This T cell receptor (beta chain) was captured by sequencing in a study of cytotoxic CD8 clonotypes in ibrutinib-treated CLL. General study findings and limits: Elevated clonality accompanied ibrutinib response, with a return toward baseline values at progression.

Assay: immunoSEQ multiplex PCR; the TCRdb copy retains only in-frame clones and omits some. The sample includes hundreds of thousands of clones, 60% to 75% of them seen just once. On this clone: The antigen is not known.

Deletions cut 6 bases from V and 4 bases from J, with 17 bases between. Germline CDR1 is MNHEY and CDR2 is SMNVEV (reference sequence). This CDR3 comprises 15 residues. The specimen comprised PBMCs, sampled after 24 months of ibrutinib treatment. The source of this sequence is a human donor with chronic lymphocytic leukemia. The V and J genes are TRBV27 and TRBJ2-3; D is possibly TRBD1 or TRBD2 (5 bases each). DNA for the CDR3: TGTGCCAGCAGCCGCATGGACGTGGGGGCAGATACGCAGTATTTT. Translated: CASSRMDVGADTQYF.